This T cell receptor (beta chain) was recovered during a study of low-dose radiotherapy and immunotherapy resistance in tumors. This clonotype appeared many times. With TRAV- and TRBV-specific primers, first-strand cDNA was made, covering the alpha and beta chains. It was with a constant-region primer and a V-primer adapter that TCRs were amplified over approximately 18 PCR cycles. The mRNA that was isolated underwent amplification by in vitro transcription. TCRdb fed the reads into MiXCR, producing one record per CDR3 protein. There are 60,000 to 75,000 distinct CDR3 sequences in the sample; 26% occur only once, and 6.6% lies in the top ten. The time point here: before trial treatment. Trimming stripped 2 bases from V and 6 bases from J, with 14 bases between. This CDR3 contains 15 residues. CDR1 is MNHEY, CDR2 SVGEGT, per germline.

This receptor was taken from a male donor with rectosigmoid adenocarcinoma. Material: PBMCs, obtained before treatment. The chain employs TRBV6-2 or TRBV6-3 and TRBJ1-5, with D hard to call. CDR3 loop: CASSYPTQRRQPQHF. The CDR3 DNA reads TGTGCCAGCAGTTACCCTACCCAGCGCCGTCAGCCCCAGCATTTT.